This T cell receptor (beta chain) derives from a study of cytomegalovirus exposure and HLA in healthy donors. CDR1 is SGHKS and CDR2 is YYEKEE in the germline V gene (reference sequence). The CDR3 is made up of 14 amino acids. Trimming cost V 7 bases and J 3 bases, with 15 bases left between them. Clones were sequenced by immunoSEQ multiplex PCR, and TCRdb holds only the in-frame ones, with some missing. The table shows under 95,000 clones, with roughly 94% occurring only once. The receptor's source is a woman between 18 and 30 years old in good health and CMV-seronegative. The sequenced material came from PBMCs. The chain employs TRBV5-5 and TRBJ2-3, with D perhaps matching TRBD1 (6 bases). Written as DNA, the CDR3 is TGTGCCAGCGGAACGGACAGAAATACAGATACGCAGTATTTT. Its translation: CASGTDRNTDTQYF.